Shown below are 3 T cell receptor beta chains from a single sample sequenced in a study of cytomegalovirus exposure and HLA in healthy donors. Researchers ran the PCR with 60 Vbeta and 13 Jbeta primers. Assay: immunoSEQ multiplex PCR; the TCRdb copy retains only in-frame clones and omits some. In the table there are some 100,000 clones, around 76% of which are singletons. Material for sequencing was PBMCs. These receptors originate from a woman in her thirties or forties in good health and CMV-seropositive.

In this sample, this clone turned up a few times. This rearrangement joins TRBV25-1 to TRBJ2-3; D might be TRBD1 (5 bases). The CDR3 spans 14 residues. V was pared by 3 bases and J by 3 bases, with 10 bases between. Germline V gene data show CDR1 as MGHDK and CDR2 as SYGVNS. The CDR3, as DNA: TGTGCCAGCAGTGAGCCTCAGGGAACAGATACGCAGTATTTT. Amino acids: CASSEPQGTDTQYF.

CDR3 sequence reads: CASSEQGGSGNTIYF. CDR3 DNA sequence: TGTGCCAGCAGTGAACAGGGGGGCTCTGGAAACACCATATATTTT. The J gene is TRBJ1-3, the V gene TRBV25-1, with 7 bases aligning to TRBD1. CDR1 MGHDK and CDR2 SYGVNS come from the germline V gene. The CDR3 contains 15 residues. The trim removed 2 bases at V and 0 bases at J, leaving 1 base unmatched. Using reference TRBV25-1 and TRBJ1-3 for the parts outside the CDR3, the full variable domain is EADIYQTPRYLVIGTGKKITLECSQTMGHDKMYWYQQDPGMELHLIHYSYGVNSTEKGDLSSESTVSRIRTEHFPLTLESARPSHTSQYLCASSEQGGSGNTIYFGEGSWLTVV.

CDR3 bases: TGTGCCTGGGATCACCGGGACAGAGGGGGTGGTCAGCCCCAGCATTTT. Translating gives CAWDHRDRGGGQPQHF. The chain carries TRBV30 and TRBJ1-5; 7 bases align to TRBD1. Per the germline V gene, CDR1 is GTSNPN and CDR2 is SVGIG (reference sequence). The CDR3 totals 16 residues. J was trimmed by 6 bases and V by 5 bases; bases with no gene match: 16.